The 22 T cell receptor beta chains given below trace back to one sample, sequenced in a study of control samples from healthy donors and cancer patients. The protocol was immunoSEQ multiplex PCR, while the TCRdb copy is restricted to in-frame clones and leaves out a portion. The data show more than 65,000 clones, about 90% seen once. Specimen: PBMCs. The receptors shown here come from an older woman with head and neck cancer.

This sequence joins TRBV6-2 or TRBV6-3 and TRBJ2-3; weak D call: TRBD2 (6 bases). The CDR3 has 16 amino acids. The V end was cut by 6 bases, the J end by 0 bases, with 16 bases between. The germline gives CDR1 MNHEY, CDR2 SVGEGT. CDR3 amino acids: CASSEVGRDSTDTQYF. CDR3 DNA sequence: TGTGCCAGCAGCGAGGTCGGGCGGGACAGCACAGATACGCAGTATTTT.

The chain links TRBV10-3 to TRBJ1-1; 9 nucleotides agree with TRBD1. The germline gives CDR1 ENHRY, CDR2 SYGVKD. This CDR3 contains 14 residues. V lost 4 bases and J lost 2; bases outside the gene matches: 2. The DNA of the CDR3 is TGTGCCATCAGTGCACAGGGGGCCAACACTGAAGCTTTCTTT. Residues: CAISAQGANTEAFF.

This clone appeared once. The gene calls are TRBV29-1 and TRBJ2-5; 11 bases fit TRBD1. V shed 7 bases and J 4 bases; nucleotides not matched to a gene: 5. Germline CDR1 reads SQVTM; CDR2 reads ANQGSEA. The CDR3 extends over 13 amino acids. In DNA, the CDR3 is TGCAGCGGGGGACAGGGGGGGGGAGAGACCCAGTACTTC. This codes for CSGGQGGGETQYF.

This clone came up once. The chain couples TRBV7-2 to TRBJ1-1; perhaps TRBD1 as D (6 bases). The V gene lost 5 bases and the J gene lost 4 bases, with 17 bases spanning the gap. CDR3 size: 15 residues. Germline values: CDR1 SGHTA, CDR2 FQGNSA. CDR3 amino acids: CASSAQRTDVTEAFF. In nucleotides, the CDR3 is TGTGCCAGCAGCGCCCAAAGGACAGACGTCACTGAAGCTTTCTTT.

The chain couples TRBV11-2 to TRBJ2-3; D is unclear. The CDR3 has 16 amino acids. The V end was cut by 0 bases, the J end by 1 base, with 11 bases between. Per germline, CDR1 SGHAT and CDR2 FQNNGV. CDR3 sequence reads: CASSLDQGYGTDTQYF. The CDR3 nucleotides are TGTGCCAGCAGCTTAGATCAAGGCTATGGCACAGATACGCAGTATTTT.

As DNA, the CDR3 is TGTGCCAGCAGCAATCAACCCCCTGGTGGCCGTCTCGCCCAAAGTGGCTACACCTTC. Translating gives CASSNQPPGGRLAQSGYTF. V and J are TRBV21-1 and TRBJ1-2; the table's D call TRBD1 went unverified against the DNA. TRBV21-1 represents a pseudogene. There are 19 residues in the CDR3.

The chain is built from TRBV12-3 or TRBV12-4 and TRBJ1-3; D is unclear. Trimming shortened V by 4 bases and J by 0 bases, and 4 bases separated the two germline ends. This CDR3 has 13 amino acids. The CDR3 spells CASSWGSGNTIYF. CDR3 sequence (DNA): TGTGCCAGCAGTTGGGGCTCTGGAAACACCATATATTTT.

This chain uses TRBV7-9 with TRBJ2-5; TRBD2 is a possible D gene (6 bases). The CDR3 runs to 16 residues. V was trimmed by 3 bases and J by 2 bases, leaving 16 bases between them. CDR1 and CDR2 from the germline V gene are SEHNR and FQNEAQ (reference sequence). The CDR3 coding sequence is TGTGCCAGCAGCTTGACTAGATCGAACATACAAGAGACCCAGTACTTC. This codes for CASSLTRSNIQETQYF. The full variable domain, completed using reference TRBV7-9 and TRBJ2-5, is DTGVSQNPRHKITKRGQNVTFRCDPISEHNRLYWYRQTLGQGPEFLTYFQNEAQLEKSRLLSDRFSAERPKGSFSTLEIQRTEQGDSAMYLCASSLTRSNIQETQYFGPGTRLLVL.

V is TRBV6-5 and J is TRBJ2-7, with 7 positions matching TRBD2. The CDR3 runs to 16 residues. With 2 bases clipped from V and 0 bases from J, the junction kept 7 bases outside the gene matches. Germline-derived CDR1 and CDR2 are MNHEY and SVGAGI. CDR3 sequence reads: CASSYPLGGSSYEQYF. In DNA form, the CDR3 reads TGTGCCAGCAGTTACCCCCTTGGCGGGAGCTCCTACGAGCAGTACTTC.

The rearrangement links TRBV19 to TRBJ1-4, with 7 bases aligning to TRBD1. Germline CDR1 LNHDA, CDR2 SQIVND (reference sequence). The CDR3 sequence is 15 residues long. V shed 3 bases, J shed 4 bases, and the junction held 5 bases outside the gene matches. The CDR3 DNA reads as TGTGCCAGTAGTATGGACAGGACGTTTAATGAAAAACTGTTTTTT. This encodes CASSMDRTFNEKLFF.

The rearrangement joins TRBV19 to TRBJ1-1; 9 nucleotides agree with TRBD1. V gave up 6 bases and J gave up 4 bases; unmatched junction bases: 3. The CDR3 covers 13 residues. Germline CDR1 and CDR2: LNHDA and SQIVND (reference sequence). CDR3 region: CASSWDRATEAFF. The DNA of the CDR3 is TGTGCCAGTAGCTGGGACAGGGCCACTGAAGCTTTCTTT.

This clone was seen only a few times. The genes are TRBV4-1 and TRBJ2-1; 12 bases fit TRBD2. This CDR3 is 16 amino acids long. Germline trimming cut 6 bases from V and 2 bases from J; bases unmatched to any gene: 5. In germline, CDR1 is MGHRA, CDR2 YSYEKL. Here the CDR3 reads CASRVGLAGTYNEQFF. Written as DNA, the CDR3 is TGCGCCAGCAGAGTTGGACTAGCGGGGACCTACAATGAGCAGTTCTTC.

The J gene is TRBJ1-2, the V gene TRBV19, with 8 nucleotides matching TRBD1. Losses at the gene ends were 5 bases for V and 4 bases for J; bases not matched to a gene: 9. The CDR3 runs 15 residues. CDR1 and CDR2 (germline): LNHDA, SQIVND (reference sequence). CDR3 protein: CASSSAGGDGYGYTF. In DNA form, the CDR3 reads TGTGCCAGTAGTTCGGCAGGGGGCGATGGCTATGGCTACACCTTC. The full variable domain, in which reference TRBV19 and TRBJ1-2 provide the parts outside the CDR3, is DGGITQSPKYLFRKEGQNVTLSCEQNLNHDAMYWYRQDPGQGLRLIYYSQIVNDFQKGDIAEGYSVSREKKESFPLTVTSAQKNPTAFYLCASSSAGGDGYGYTFGSGTRLTVV.

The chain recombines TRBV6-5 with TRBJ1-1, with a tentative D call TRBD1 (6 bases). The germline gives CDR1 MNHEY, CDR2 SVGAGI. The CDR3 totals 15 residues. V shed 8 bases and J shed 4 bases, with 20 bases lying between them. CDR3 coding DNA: TGTGCCAGCCAAAACGTGTTAGGGGGGAGCACTGAAGCTTTCTTT. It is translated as CASQNVLGGSTEAFF.

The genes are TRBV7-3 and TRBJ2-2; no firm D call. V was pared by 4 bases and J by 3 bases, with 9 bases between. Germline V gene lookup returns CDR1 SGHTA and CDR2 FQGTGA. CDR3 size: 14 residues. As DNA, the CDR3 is TGTGCCAGCAGCTCAACCGGAGACACCGGGGAGCTGTTTTTT. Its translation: CASSSTGDTGELFF. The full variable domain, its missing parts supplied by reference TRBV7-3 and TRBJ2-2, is GAGVSQTPSNKVTEKGKYVELRCDPISGHTALYWYRQSLGQGPEFLIYFQGTGAADDSGLPNDRFFAVRPEGSVSTLKIQRTERGDSAVYLCASSSTGDTGELFFGEGSRLTVL.

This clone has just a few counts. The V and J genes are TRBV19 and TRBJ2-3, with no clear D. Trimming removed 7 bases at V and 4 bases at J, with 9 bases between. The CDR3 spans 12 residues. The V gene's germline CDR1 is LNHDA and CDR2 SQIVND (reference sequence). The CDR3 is CASMSPADTQYF. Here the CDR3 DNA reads TGTGCCAGTATGTCGCCTGCAGATACGCAGTATTTT.

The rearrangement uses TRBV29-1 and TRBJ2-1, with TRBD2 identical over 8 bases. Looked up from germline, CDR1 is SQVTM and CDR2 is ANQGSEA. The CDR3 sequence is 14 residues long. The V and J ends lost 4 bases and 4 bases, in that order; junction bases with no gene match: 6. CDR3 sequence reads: CSVASGRRYNEQFF. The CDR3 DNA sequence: TGCAGCGTTGCCAGCGGGAGAAGGTACAATGAGCAGTTCTTC.

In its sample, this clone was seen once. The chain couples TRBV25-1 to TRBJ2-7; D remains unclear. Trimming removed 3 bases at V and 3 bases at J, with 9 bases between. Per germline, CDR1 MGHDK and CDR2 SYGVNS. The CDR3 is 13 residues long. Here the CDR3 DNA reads TGTGCCAGCAGTGACCCCCAGCACTACGAGCAGTACTTC. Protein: CASSDPQHYEQYF.

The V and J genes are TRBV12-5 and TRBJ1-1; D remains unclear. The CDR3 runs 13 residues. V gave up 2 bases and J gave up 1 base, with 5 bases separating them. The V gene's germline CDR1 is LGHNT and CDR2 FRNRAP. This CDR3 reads CASGLSENTEAFF. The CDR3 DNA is TGTGCTAGTGGTTTGAGCGAGAACACTGAAGCTTTCTTT. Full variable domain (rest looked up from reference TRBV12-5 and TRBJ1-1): DARVTQTPRHKVTEMGQEVTMRCQPILGHNTVFWYRQTMMQGLELLAYFRNRAPLDDSGMPKDRFSAEMPDATLATLKIQPSEPRDSAVYFCASGLSENTEAFFGQGTRLTVV.

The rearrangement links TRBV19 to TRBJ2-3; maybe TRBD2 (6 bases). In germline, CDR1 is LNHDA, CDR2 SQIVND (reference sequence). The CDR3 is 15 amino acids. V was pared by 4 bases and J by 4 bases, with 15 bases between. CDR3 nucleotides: TGTGCCAGTAGTAACGAGGGAGGTGTTGCAGATACGCAGTATTTT. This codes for CASSNEGGVADTQYF.

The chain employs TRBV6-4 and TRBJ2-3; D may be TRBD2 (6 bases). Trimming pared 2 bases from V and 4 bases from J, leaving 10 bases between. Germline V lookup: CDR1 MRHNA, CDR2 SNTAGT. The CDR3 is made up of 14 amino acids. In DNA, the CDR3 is TGTGCCAGCAGTGACGGTGTAGCGGCAGATACGCAGTATTTT. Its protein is CASSDGVAADTQYF.

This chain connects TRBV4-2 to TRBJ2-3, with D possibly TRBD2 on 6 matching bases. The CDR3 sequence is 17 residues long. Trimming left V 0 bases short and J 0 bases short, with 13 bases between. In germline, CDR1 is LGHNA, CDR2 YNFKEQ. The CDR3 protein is CASSQDPTGTSTDTQYF. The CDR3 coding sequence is TGTGCCAGCAGCCAAGACCCAACCGGGACTAGCACAGATACGCAGTATTTT.